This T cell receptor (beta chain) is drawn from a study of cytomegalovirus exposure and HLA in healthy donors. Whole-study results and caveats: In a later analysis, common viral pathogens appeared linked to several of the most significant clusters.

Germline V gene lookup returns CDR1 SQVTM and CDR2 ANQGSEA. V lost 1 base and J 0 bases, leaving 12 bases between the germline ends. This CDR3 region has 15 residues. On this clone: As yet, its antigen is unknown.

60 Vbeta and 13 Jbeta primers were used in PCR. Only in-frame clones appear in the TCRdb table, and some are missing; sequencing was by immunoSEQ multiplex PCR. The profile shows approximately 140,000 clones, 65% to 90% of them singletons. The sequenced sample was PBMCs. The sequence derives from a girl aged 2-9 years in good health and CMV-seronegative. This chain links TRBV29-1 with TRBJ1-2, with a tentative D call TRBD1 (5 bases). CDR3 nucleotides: TGCAGCGTTGAAGGGGGGGTCGAAGCTAACTATGGCTACACCTTC. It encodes CSVEGGVEANYGYTF.